The clone carrying this T cell receptor beta chain was seen only a few times. One Seattle source followed patients from active infection through their disease course. This entry comes from a study of blood T cell repertoires in COVID-19. Whole-study context: COVID-19 samples collected from the United States, Italy and Spain covered acute and convalescent phases. T cells, B-cell-depleted T cells, or PBMCs provided the cDNA or gDNA that served as material.

In the original analysis: Amplified reference gene primers provided the basis for estimating nucleated cell counts. Produced via immunoSEQ multiplex PCR; TCRdb's table is partial and in-frame only. That table furnishes V, J and clone size, whereas the DNA furnished D and trimming. The sample holds about 480,000 clones, more than 70% seen once. The sequence came from a woman in her 50s with COVID-19, enrolled during active disease. Sequencing used peripheral blood.

The CDR3 DNA reads as TGTGCCAGTAGTAGGGACGGGACAGGGGTTTATAGCAATCAGCCCCAGCATTTT. Its protein is CASSRDGTGVYSNQPQHF. The V call is TRBV19, the J call TRBJ1-5; 10 bases line up with TRBD1. Trimming cost V 4 bases and J 0 bases; bases outside gene matches: 9. This CDR3 spans 18 amino acids. Looked up from germline, CDR1 is LNHDA and CDR2 is SQIVND (reference sequence).